This TCR beta chain was observed in a study of T cell responses to AZD1222 COVID-19 vaccine. This table comes from immunoSEQ multiplex PCR, and its TCRdb copy is limited to in-frame clones, with some not included. The data show 95,000 to 130,000 clones, 85% to 95% seen once. The sample consisted of peripheral blood, taken on day 0 of AZD1222 vaccination. The TCR sequence derives from an adult in good health.

CDR3 DNA sequence: TGTGCCGGCACTCTCAAGGAAAATAATGAAAAACTGTTTTTT. It codes for CAGTLKENNEKLFF. The J gene is TRBJ1-4, the V gene TRBV2; D uncertain. Germline lookup yields CDR1 SNHLY and CDR2 FYNNEI. The V end lost 11 bases, the J end lost 4 bases, and 17 bases lay between the germline ends. CDR3 length: 14 amino acids.